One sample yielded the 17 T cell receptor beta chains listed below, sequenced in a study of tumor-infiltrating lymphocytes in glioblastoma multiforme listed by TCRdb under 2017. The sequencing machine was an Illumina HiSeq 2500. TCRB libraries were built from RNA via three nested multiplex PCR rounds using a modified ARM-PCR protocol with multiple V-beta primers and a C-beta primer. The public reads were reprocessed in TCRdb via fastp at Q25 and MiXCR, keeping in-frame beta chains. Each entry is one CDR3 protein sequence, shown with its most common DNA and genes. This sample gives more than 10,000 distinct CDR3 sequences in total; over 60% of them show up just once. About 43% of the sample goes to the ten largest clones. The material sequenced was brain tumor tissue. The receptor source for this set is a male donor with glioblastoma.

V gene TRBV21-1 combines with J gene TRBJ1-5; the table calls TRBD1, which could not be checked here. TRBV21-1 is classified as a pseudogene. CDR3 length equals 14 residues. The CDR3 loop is CASTDRTGRQPQHF. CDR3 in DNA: TGTGCCAGCACTGATAGGACAGGGCGTCAGCCCCAGCATTTT.

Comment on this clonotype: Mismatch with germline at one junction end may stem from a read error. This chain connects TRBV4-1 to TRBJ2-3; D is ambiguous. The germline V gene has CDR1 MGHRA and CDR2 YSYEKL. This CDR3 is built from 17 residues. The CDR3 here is CDSSQALGSTITVTQYF. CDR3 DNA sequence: TGCGACAGCAGCCAAGCCTTGGGCAGTACTATCACAGTTACGCAGTATTTT.

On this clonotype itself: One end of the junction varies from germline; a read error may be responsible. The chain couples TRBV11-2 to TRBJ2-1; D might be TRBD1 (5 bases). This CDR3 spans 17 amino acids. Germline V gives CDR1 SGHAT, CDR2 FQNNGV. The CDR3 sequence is CTSNRTGWVGSDNEQFF. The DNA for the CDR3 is TGTACCAGCAACCGAACGGGCTGGGTTGGGTCGGACAACGAGCAGTTCTTC.

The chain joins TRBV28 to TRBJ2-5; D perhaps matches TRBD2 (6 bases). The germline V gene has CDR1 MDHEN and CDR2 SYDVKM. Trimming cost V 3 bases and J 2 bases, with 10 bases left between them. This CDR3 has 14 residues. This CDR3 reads CASSLGGRQETQYF. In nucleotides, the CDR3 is TGTGCCAGCAGTTTGGGGGGTCGGCAAGAGACCCAGTACTTC.

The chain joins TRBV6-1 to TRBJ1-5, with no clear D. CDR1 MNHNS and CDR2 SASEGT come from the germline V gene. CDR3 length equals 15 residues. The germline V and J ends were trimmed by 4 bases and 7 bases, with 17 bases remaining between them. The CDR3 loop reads CASSAYDLDGQPQHF. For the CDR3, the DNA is TGTGCCAGCAGTGCCTATGATCTGGATGGACAGCCCCAGCATTTT.

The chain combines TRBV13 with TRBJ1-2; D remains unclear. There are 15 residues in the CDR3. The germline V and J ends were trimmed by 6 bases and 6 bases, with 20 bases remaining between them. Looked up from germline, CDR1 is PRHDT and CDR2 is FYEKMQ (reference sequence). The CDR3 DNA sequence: TGTGCCAGCAGAATCTCCCGGGTCCCGAGGGATGGCTACACCTTC. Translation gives CASRISRVPRDGYTF.

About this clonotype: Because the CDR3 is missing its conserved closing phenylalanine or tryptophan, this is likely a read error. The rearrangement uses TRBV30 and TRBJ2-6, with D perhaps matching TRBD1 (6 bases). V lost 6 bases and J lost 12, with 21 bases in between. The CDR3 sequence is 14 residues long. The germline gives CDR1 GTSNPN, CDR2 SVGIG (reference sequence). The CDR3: CACTGCSGASVLTV. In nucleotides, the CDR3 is TGTGCCTGTACAGGGTGCTCTGGGGCGAGCGTCCTGACTGTC.

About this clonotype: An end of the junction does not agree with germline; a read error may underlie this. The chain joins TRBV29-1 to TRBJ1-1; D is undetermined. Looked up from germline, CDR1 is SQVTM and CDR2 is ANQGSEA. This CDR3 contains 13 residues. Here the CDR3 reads CSVVNWGNTEAFF. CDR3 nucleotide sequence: TGCAGTGTTGTCAATTGGGGGAACACTGAAGCTTTCTTT. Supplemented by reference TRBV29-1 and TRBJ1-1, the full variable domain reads SAVISQKPSRDICQRGTSLTIQCQVDSQVTMMFWYRQQPGQSLTLIATANQGSEATYESGFVIDKFPISRPNLTFSTLTVSNMSPEDSSIYLCSVVNWGNTEAFFGQGTRLTVV.

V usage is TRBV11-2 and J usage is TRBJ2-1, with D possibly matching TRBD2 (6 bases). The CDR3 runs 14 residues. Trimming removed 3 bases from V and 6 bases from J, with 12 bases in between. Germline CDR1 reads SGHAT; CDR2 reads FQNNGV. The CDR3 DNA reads TGTGCCAGCAGCTTTAGTCAGGGACTCAATGAGCAGTTCTTC. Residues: CASSFSQGLNEQFF.

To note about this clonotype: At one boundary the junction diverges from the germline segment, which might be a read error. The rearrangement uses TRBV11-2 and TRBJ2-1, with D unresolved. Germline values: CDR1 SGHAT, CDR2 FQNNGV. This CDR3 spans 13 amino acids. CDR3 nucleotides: TGTGCTAGCTGCTTAGATATGGGGAATGAGCACTTCTTC. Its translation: CASCLDMGNEHFF.

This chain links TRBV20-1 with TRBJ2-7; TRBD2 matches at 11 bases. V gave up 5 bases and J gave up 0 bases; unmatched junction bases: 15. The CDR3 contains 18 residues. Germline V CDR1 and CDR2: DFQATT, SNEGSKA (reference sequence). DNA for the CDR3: TGCAGTGCTCATACTAGCGGGAGCCCTTCTTTGAGCTCCTACGAGCAGTACTTC. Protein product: CSAHTSGSPSLSSYEQYF.

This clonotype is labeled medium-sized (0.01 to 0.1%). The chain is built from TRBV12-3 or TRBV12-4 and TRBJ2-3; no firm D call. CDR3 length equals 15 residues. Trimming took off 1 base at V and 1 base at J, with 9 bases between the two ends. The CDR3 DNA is TGTGCCAGCAGTTTAGTCGGCGGAGGCACAGATACGCAGTATTTT. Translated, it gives CASSLVGGGTDTQYF.

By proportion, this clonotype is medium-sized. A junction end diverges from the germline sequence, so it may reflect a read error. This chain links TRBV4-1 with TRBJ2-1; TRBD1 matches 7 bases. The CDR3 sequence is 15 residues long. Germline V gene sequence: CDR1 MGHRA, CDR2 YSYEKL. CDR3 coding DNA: TGCGCCAGCAGCCAAGCCTCGGACAGGCCCCCCACAATAATCTTC. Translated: CASSQASDRPPTIIF.

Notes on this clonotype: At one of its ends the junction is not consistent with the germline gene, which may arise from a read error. The CDR3: CTSSLLETYEQYF. CDR3 in DNA: TGCACCAGCAGCTTGCTTGAGACCTACGAGCAGTACTTC. The chain is built from TRBV5-1 and TRBJ2-7; D not resolved. The CDR3 is made up of 13 amino acids. Germline V lookup: CDR1 SGHRS, CDR2 YFSETQ.

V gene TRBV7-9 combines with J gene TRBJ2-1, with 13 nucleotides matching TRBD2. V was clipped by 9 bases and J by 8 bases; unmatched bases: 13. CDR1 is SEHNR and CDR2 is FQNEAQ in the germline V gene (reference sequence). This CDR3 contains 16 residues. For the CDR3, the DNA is TGTGCCAGTAACTTAGGACTAGCGGGAGACCTCGATGAGCAGTTCTTC. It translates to CASNLGLAGDLDEQFF. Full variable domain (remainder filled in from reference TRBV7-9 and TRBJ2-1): DTGVSQNPRHKITKRGQNVTFRCDPISEHNRLYWYRQTLGQGPEFLTYFQNEAQLEKSRLLSDRFSAERPKGSFSTLEIQRTEQGDSAMYLCASNLGLAGDLDEQFFGPGTRLTVL.

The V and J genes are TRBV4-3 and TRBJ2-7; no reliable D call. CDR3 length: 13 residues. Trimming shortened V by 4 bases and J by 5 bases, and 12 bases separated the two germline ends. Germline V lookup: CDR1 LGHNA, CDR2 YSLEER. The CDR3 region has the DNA TGCGCCAGCAGCCCAGACGCCGCCGACGAGCAGTACTTC. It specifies CASSPDAADEQYF.

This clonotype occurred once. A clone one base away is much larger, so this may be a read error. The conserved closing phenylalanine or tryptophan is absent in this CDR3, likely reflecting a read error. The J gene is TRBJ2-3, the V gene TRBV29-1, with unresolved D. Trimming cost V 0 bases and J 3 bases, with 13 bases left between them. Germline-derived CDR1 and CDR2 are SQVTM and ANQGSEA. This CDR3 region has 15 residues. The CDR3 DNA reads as TGCAGCGTTGAAGATCCCCTTCCCTGGACAGATACGCAGTATTCT. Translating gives CSVEDPLPWTDTQYS.